The clone carrying this T cell receptor (beta chain) was counted a single time. The antigen is undetermined. This entry belongs to a study of cytomegalovirus exposure and HLA in healthy donors. Turning to the study itself: The 90 to 150 validation repertoires and the approximately 700 first-cohort repertoires shared a platform, a later analysis reported. Study outcomes and limitations: Usually a TCR sequence was rare, but some public TCRs were found in many donors. CMV antigen specificity was confirmed in vitro for a few CMV-associated chains.

The protocol was immunoSEQ multiplex PCR, while the TCRdb copy is restricted to in-frame clones and leaves out a portion. The sample shows around 400,000 clones, around 86% of them seen only once. This receptor was taken from a woman aged 18-29 years in good health and CMV-seronegative. Material: PBMCs.

The CDR3 coding sequence is TGTGCCAGCAGCTTAGGCCAGTCCTCTGGGGCCAACGTCCTGACTTTC. It is translated as CASSLGQSSGANVLTF. V gene TRBV7-6 combines with J gene TRBJ2-6; D is uncertain. V was trimmed by 1 base and J by 0 bases, leaving 7 bases between them. The length of the CDR3 is 16 residues. Germline V gene sequence: CDR1 SGHVS, CDR2 FNYEAQ.